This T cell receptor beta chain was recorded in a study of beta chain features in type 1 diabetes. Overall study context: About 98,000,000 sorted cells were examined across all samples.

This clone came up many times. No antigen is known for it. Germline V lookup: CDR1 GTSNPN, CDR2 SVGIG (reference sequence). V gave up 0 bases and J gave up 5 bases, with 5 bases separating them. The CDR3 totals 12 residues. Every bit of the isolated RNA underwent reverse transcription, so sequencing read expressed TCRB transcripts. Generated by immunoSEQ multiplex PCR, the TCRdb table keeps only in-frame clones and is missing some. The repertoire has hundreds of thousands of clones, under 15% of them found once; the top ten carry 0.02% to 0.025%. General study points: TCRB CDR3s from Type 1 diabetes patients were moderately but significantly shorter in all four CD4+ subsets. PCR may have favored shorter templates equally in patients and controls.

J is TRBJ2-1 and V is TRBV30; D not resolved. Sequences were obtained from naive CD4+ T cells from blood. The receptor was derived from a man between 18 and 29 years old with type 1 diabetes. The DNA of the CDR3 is TGTGCCTGGAGTGTGGTAAACAATGAGCAGTTCTTC. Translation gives CAWSVVNNEQFF.